This T cell receptor (beta chain) comes out of a study of identical twins. Trimming left V 10 bases short and J 4 bases short, with 11 bases between. CDR1 and CDR2 from the germline V gene are ENHRY and SYGVKD. The CDR3 consists of 12 residues. One entry per CDR3 protein, called by TCRdb with MiXCR from the 5' RACE reads. The profile shows 750,000 to 950,000 distinct CDR3 sequences, 10% to 15% of them singletons. In addition, the sample was reused for a study of yellow fever vaccine responses in identical twins.

The chain recombines TRBV10-3 with TRBJ2-1, with D possibly TRBD2 on 6 matching bases. The receptor comes from a woman aged 18-35 years in good health. The sample comprised PBMCs. CDR3 amino acids: CATLATYNEQFF. DNA for the CDR3: TGTGCCACACTAGCAACTTACAATGAGCAGTTCTTC.